This TCR beta chain was identified during a study of blood T cell repertoires in COVID-19. This CDR3 comprises 16 residues. V dropped 0 bases and J dropped 5; count of bases not matched to a gene: 3. Germline V gives CDR1 SGHNT, CDR2 YYREEE (reference sequence). Assay used: immunoSEQ multiplex PCR; TCRdb lists only in-frame clones, some missing. Among roughly 120,000 clones listed, around 80% were seen once. Sequencing was carried out using peripheral blood. This TCR came from a man in his fifties with acute or convalescent COVID-19. V gene TRBV5-4 combines with J gene TRBJ2-3, with 13 bases fitting TRBD2. The CDR3 coding sequence is TGTGCCAGCAGCTTGGGCGGGACTAGCGGGAAAGATACGCAGTATTTT. Translation gives CASSLGGTSGKDTQYF.